This TCR beta chain was identified during a study of blood T cell repertoires in COVID-19. Study details: T cells, B-cell-depleted T cells, or PBMCs supplied cDNA or gDNA.

Study processing details: Nucleated cell counts were estimated from reference gene primer amplification. TCRdb keeps only in-frame clones here, not all; method: immunoSEQ multiplex PCR. Clonal size and the V and J genes are those of that table, whereas D and trimming came from the DNA. The data hold nearly 80,000 clones, with roughly 84% observed a single time. This clone has more than one count but fewer than ten. V lost 1 base and J 8 bases, leaving 3 bases between the germline ends. CDR1 LNHDA and CDR2 SQIVND come from the germline V gene (reference sequence). CDR3 length: 12 residues. The clonotype originates from a man aged 45-60 years with acute or convalescent COVID-19. Sequencing was done on a sample of peripheral blood. This chain joins TRBV19 and TRBJ1-6; no reliable D call. The CDR3 region is CASSIADSPLHF. DNA for the CDR3: TGTGCCAGTAGTATAGCGGATTCACCCCTCCACTTT. Combining the CDR3 with reference TRBV19 and TRBJ1-6 gives the whole variable domain DGGITQSPKYLFRKEGQNVTLSCEQNLNHDAMYWYRQDPGQGLRLIYYSQIVNDFQKGDIAEGYSVSREKKESFPLTVTSAQKNPTAFYLCASSIADSPLHFGNGTRLTVT.